A selection of T cell receptor beta chains follows, all from one sample in a study of control samples from healthy donors and cancer patients. Produced via immunoSEQ multiplex PCR; TCRdb's table is partial and in-frame only. Here the sample spans roughly 130,000 clones, approximately 95% being singletons. The material sequenced was blood. The receptors derive from a man younger than 40 in good health. The CDR3 runs from the conserved cysteine through the conserved F or W. The D gene is left open where the match is weak. Some rows mark clone size as missing; the rest say once, few, many or name a class of expanded clone.

D: -; V: TRBV11-2; J: TRBJ1-5; size: -; DNA: TGTGCCAGCAGCTTAAGGTCGGGGGGCGCTGGGGATCAGCCCCAGCATTTT; CDR3: CASSLRSGGAGDQPQHF
D: -; V: TRBV27; J: TRBJ2-7; size: medium-sized; DNA: TGTGCCAGCAGTCTAGCTTCCCCCTGGTATTACGAGCAGTACTTC; CDR3: CASSLASPWYYEQYF
D: -; V: TRBV6-5; J: TRBJ1-3; size: -; DNA: TGTGCCAGCCTGGAGTCGGCTGGAAACACCATATATTTT; CDR3: CASLESAGNTIYF
D: -; V: TRBV4-3; J: TRBJ1-2; size: -; DNA: TGCGCCAGCAGCCAAGTGCCGGGGAAAGGTTATGGCTACACCTTC; CDR3: CASSQVPGKGYGYTF
D: -; V: TRBV6-1; J: TRBJ2-2; size: -; DNA: TGTGCCAGCAGTGAAAAGGAGACCGGGGAGCTGTTTTTT; CDR3: CASSEKETGELFF
D: TRBD2; V: TRBV28; J: TRBJ2-3; size: -; DNA: TGTGCCAGCAGTTCAGGACTAGCGGGGGCCTTCACAGATACGCAGTATTTT; CDR3: CASSSGLAGAFTDTQYF
D: TRBD1; V: TRBV7-8; J: TRBJ2-5; size: -; DNA: TGTGCCAGCAGCCCTTTACCGGGACAGGAGCAAGAGACCCAGTACTTC; CDR3: CASSPLPGQEQETQYF
D: TRBD1; V: TRBV9; J: TRBJ2-1; size: -; DNA: TGTGCCAGCAGCGTAACAGGGGGCCGGTTGGACAATGAGCAGTTCTTC; CDR3: CASSVTGGRLDNEQFF
D: -; V: TRBV5-1; J: TRBJ2-7; size: -; DNA: TGCGCCAGCAGTAGCACCCGTCGTCCCTACGAGCAGTACTTC; CDR3: CASSSTRRPYEQYF
D: -; V: TRBV6-2/TRBV6-3; J: TRBJ2-7; size: -; DNA: TGTGCCAGCAGTTACCTCGGGTCCCGGAACGAGCAGTACTTC; CDR3: CASSYLGSRNEQYF
D: TRBD1; V: TRBV28; J: TRBJ1-4; size: -; DNA: TGTGCCAGCAGCCTAGGGGACAGGGGGGATGAAAAACTGTTTTTT; CDR3: CASSLGDRGDEKLFF
D: -; V: TRBV2; J: TRBJ2-3; size: -; DNA: TGTGCCAGCTCGGTCCAGGGCACAGATACGCAGTATTTT; CDR3: CASSVQGTDTQYF
D: -; V: TRBV7-2; J: TRBJ2-2; size: -; DNA: TGTGCCAGCAGCTTGGACACCGGGGAGCTGTTTTTT; CDR3: CASSLDTGELFF
D: -; V: TRBV5-4; J: TRBJ2-2; size: -; DNA: TGTGCCAGCAGCTTGGAGGGTCCCGGGGAGCTGTTTTTT; CDR3: CASSLEGPGELFF
D: -; V: TRBV30; J: TRBJ1-2; size: -; DNA: TGTGCCTGGAGTCCAAGGGGGGCAGGGGACCACACCTTC; CDR3: CAWSPRGAGDHTF
D: TRBD1; V: TRBV6-1; J: TRBJ2-7; size: -; DNA: TGTGCCAGCAGTGATCCCGGGACAGGGGACGAGCAGTACTTC; CDR3: CASSDPGTGDEQYF
D: -; V: TRBV21-1; J: TRBJ1-4; size: -; DNA: TGTGCCAGCAGCACCCAAGAGGACCCGTGGGAAAAACTGTTTTTT; CDR3: CASSTQEDPWEKLFF
D: -; V: TRBV7-9; J: TRBJ1-2; size: -; DNA: TGTGCCAGCAGCTTAGAGTGGGCGGATGGCTACACCTTC; CDR3: CASSLEWADGYTF
D: -; V: TRBV7-9; J: TRBJ1-2; size: -; DNA: TGTGCCAGCAGTCTAGAAACGGGGGGCTACACCTTC; CDR3: CASSLETGGYTF
D: TRBD1; V: TRBV12-5; J: TRBJ1-2; size: once; DNA: TGTGCTAGTGGTTTGACCACGGGACAGGGGAGCTATGGCTACACCTTC; CDR3: CASGLTTGQGSYGYTF
D: -; V: TRBV25-1; J: TRBJ1-2; size: -; DNA: TGTGCCAGCAGTGAAAACCGACAAAGTGGCTACACCTTC; CDR3: CASSENRQSGYTF
D: -; V: TRBV7-9; J: TRBJ1-5; size: -; DNA: TGTGCCAGCAGCTCATCCGAGTTGGGCTTTCAAGGGCCCCAGCATTTT; CDR3: CASSSSELGFQGPQHF
D: TRBD1; V: TRBV4-3; J: TRBJ2-7; size: -; DNA: TGCGCCAGCAGCCAAAACACAGGGGCCGCCTACGAGCAGTACTTC; CDR3: CASSQNTGAAYEQYF
D: TRBD1; V: TRBV7-6; J: TRBJ2-7; size: -; DNA: TGTGCCAGCAGCTCACATCCACGGGGACAGGGGGCCTACGAGCAGTACTTC; CDR3: CASSSHPRGQGAYEQYF
D: -; V: TRBV5-1; J: TRBJ1-4; size: -; DNA: TGCGCCAGCAGCTTGTCGACGCTTAATGAAAAACTGTTTTTT; CDR3: CASSLSTLNEKLFF
D: TRBD1; V: TRBV7-9; J: TRBJ2-1; size: -; DNA: TGTGCCAGCGATCCCAGGGGGCTCAATGAGCAGTTCTTC; CDR3: CASDPRGLNEQFF
D: -; V: TRBV24-1; J: TRBJ1-1; size: -; DNA: TGTGCCACCAGTGACCCCTCGTACGAAGCTTTCTTT; CDR3: CATSDPSYEAFF